These 19 T cell receptor beta chains came from one sample sequenced in a study of T cell clones after liver transplantation. The repertoire was sequenced with immunoSEQ multiplex PCR; TCRdb's copy has only in-frame clones and lacks some. The sample consists of 70,000 to 95,000 clones, less than 85% of them appearing once. Sequences were derived from CD4+ T cells from blood, sampled at the 22-month timepoint. The receptors were sampled from a human patient who received a liver transplant. Some T cells may possibly be graft donor cells.

V gene TRBV4-3 combines with J gene TRBJ2-7, with 10 positions matching TRBD1. There are 14 residues in the CDR3. Per the germline V gene, CDR1 is LGHNA and CDR2 is YSLEER. The junction had 6 bases not matched to a gene; V was cut back by 5 bases and J by 5 bases. The CDR3 region has the DNA TGCGCCAGCAGCTCCGGGACAGGGGTTGACGAGCAGTACTTC. Amino acid sequence: CASSSGTGVDEQYF.

This chain links TRBV4-1 with TRBJ1-5, with 8 positions matching TRBD1. CDR1 is MGHRA, CDR2 YSYEKL, per germline. The CDR3 covers 18 residues. Trimming removed 2 bases from V and 2 bases from J; junction bases left unmatched: 11. The CDR3 coding sequence is TGCGCCAGCAGCCAACCCCGTAATACGGGACAGGGCAATCAGCCCCAGCATTTT. Its protein product is CASSQPRNTGQGNQPQHF.

This chain joins TRBV2 and TRBJ2-3; unclear D gene. V gave up 3 bases and J gave up 0 bases, with 16 bases separating them. Germline CDR1 SNHLY, CDR2 FYNNEI. There are 17 residues in the CDR3. CDR3 in DNA: TGTGCCAGCAGTGACAGAGAATTCAGATCTAGCACAGATACGCAGTATTTT. Its translation: CASSDREFRSSTDTQYF. The entire variable domain, with the rest obtained from reference TRBV2 and TRBJ2-3, is as follows: EPEVTQTPSHQVTQMGQEVILRCVPISNHLYFYWYRQILGQKVEFLVSFYNNEISEKSEIFDDQFSVERPDGSNFTLKIRSTKLEDSAMYFCASSDREFRSSTDTQYFGPGTRLTVL.

Only one count was recorded for this clone. The chain couples TRBV7-2 to TRBJ2-5; D ambiguous. Trimming left V 1 base short and J 2 bases short, with 11 bases between. The CDR3 length is 15 residues. Germline assignment: CDR1 SGHTA and CDR2 FQGNSA. CDR3 DNA sequence: TGTGCCAGCAGCTTAGTGCGACAAAATCAAGAGACCCAGTACTTC. Translating it yields CASSLVRQNQETQYF.

CDR3 amino acids: CASRGQGLGNTEAFF. Written as DNA, the CDR3 is TGTGCCAGCAGGGGACAGGGGCTCGGGAACACTGAAGCTTTCTTT. The gene calls are TRBV27 and TRBJ1-1; 10 nucleotides agree with TRBD1. V dropped 6 bases and J dropped 1; count of bases not matched to a gene: 5. Germline CDR1 reads MNHEY; CDR2 reads SMNVEV (reference sequence). The CDR3 runs to 15 residues.

V and J are TRBV10-3 and TRBJ1-2; D is unclear. The CDR3 covers 12 residues. V was shortened by 8 bases and J by 4 bases, with 11 bases between the two germline ends. Per the germline V gene, CDR1 is ENHRY and CDR2 is SYGVKD. In DNA, the CDR3 is TGTGCCATCCCGTCGCGGGGCTATGGCTACACCTTC. It codes for CAIPSRGYGYTF.

This clone was recorded only once. The CDR3 coding sequence is TGTGCCAGCAGTTGGGACAGGGGCAACACTGAAGCTTTCTTT. Encoded protein: CASSWDRGNTEAFF. This sequence joins TRBV28 and TRBJ1-1; 10 bases map to TRBD1. The CDR3 runs to 14 residues. The germline CDR1 and CDR2 sequences are MDHEN and SYDVKM. V shed 4 bases and J 2 bases; nucleotides not matched to a gene: 1.

V and J are TRBV19 and TRBJ1-4, with D perhaps TRBD1 (6 bases). Germline-derived CDR1 and CDR2 are LNHDA and SQIVND (reference sequence). The CDR3 covers 15 residues. Trimming took 5 bases from V and 5 from J, leaving 15 bases between them. For the CDR3, the DNA is TGTGCCAGTAGTCGAGGGGATCAGGGGAATGAAAAACTGTTTTTT. Translating gives CASSRGDQGNEKLFF.

This clone is judged medium-sized. This rearrangement joins TRBV4-3 to TRBJ2-3, with D perhaps matching TRBD2 (5 bases). The V end lost 5 bases, the J end lost 1 base, and 16 bases lay between the germline ends. Germline V gene data show CDR1 as LGHNA and CDR2 as YSLEER. The CDR3 runs 16 residues. The CDR3 DNA sequence: TGCGCCAGCAGCGCGGGCGTAAACCGAGGCACAGATACGCAGTATTTT. This gives the protein CASSAGVNRGTDTQYF.

Only a few counts were recorded for this clone. This sequence joins TRBV6-5 and TRBJ2-1; D possibly corresponds to TRBD1 (5 bases). The CDR3 has 15 amino acids. Germline assignment: CDR1 MNHEY and CDR2 SVGAGI. Trimming stripped 6 bases from V and 0 bases from J, with 12 bases between. The chain's CDR3 is CASRKIDSSYNEQFF. Written as DNA, the CDR3 is TGTGCCAGCAGGAAGATAGACAGCTCCTACAATGAGCAGTTCTTC.

This sequence joins TRBV9 and TRBJ2-7, with a weak D call TRBD1 (6 bases). Germline CDR1 reads SGDLS; CDR2 reads YYNGEE. The CDR3 contains 16 residues. Trimming left V 0 bases short and J 6 bases short, with 19 bases between. The CDR3 DNA sequence: TGTGCCAGCAGCGTAGGATTGACAGGTGCCGACGCCGAGCAGTACTTC. Amino acid sequence: CASSVGLTGADAEQYF.

The V gene is TRBV5-4, the J gene TRBJ2-1, with D perhaps TRBD1 or TRBD2 (5 bases each). V was pared by 4 bases and J by 0 bases, with 14 bases between. The length of the CDR3 is 16 residues. Germline assignment: CDR1 SGHNT and CDR2 YYREEE (reference sequence). The CDR3 sequence is CASSPTGTYSYNEQFF. The CDR3 coding sequence is TGTGCCAGCAGCCCTACGGGGACCTACTCCTACAATGAGCAGTTCTTC.

The rearrangement links TRBV5-1 to TRBJ1-2; D unresolved. CDR1 is SGHRS, CDR2 YFSETQ, per germline. CDR3 length: 13 residues. V lost 4 bases to trimming and J lost 3 bases, with 10 bases between them. The CDR3: CASSKDGDYGYTF. The CDR3 DNA is TGCGCCAGCAGCAAGGACGGTGACTATGGCTACACCTTC.

This rearrangement joins TRBV20-1 to TRBJ2-3, with D hard to call. The CDR3 consists of 10 residues. CDR1 is DFQATT, CDR2 SNEGSKA, per germline (reference sequence). Between the trimmed V and J ends, which lost 2 bases and 4 bases, there was a span of 1 base. The CDR3: CSARPDTQYF. Written as DNA, the CDR3 is TGCAGTGCTAGACCAGATACGCAGTATTTT.

This sequence joins TRBV7-2 and TRBJ1-2; TRBD1 agrees at 9 bases. J was trimmed by 7 bases and V by 8 bases; bases with no gene match: 11. The CDR3 is 14 amino acids. In germline, CDR1 is SGHTA, CDR2 FQGNSA. The DNA for the CDR3 is TGTGCCAGCGCCGGGACAGGGTATTTCAGTGGCTACACCTTC. This encodes CASAGTGYFSGYTF.

This chain joins TRBV6-5 and TRBJ1-1, with D maybe TRBD1 (6 bases). Trimming pared 7 bases from V and 4 bases from J, leaving 16 bases between. CDR3 length equals 14 residues. The germline CDR1 and CDR2 sequences are MNHEY and SVGAGI. For the CDR3, the DNA is TGTGCCAGCACCCCACAGGGAAGTCGCACTGAAGCTTTCTTT. Translation: CASTPQGSRTEAFF.

This chain links TRBV27 with TRBJ2-7; D call uncertain. Trimming left V 6 bases short and J 3 bases short, with 12 bases between. This CDR3 contains 13 residues. Germline V gene lookup returns CDR1 MNHEY and CDR2 SMNVEV (reference sequence). CDR3 loop: CASRAGYGYEQYF. The CDR3, as DNA: TGTGCCAGCAGGGCCGGGTACGGCTACGAGCAGTACTTC.

This clone was counted a single time. The chain joins TRBV9 to TRBJ1-2; D might be TRBD1 (5 bases). Germline values: CDR1 SGDLS, CDR2 YYNGEE. Trimming cost V 0 bases and J 5 bases, with 14 bases left between them. This CDR3 region has 15 residues. CDR3 DNA sequence: TGTGCCAGCAGCGTAGGGGAGGGACTGACGTATGGCTACACCTTC. Its protein product is CASSVGEGLTYGYTF.

The chain carries TRBV5-4 and TRBJ2-7; TRBD1 is a possible D gene (5 bases). V gave up 3 bases and J gave up 0 bases, with 10 bases separating them. The germline V gene has CDR1 SGHNT and CDR2 YYREEE (reference sequence). The CDR3 spans 14 residues. The CDR3 DNA reads TGTGCCAGCAGCTACGACAGTCACTCCTACGAGCAGTACTTC. Protein: CASSYDSHSYEQYF.